This T cell receptor beta chain emerged from a study of cytomegalovirus exposure and HLA in healthy donors. Findings of the study overall: It was taken for granted in presence/absence analyses that sequencing depth across donors was roughly uniform.

This clone has just one count. Its antigen remains unknown. A multiplex PCR was run with 60 Vbeta primers and 13 Jbeta primers. The repertoire was sequenced with immunoSEQ multiplex PCR; TCRdb's copy has only in-frame clones and lacks some. The sample carries a few hundred thousand clones, roughly 81% recorded once. There are 18 residues in the CDR3. Unmatched junction bases numbered 24, after V lost 10 bases and J lost 3 bases. Germline CDR1 reads WNHNN; CDR2 reads SYGVQD (reference sequence). The source material was PBMCs. This clonotype was sampled from a woman in her forties in good health and CMV-seropositive. The chain employs TRBV10-1 and TRBJ2-7; 7 bases line up with TRBD2. The CDR3 coding sequence is TGCGCCAACCCTACCGGGACTAAACCGACCGGGGCAGGCTACGAGCAGTACTTC. It is translated as CANPTGTKPTGAGYEQYF.